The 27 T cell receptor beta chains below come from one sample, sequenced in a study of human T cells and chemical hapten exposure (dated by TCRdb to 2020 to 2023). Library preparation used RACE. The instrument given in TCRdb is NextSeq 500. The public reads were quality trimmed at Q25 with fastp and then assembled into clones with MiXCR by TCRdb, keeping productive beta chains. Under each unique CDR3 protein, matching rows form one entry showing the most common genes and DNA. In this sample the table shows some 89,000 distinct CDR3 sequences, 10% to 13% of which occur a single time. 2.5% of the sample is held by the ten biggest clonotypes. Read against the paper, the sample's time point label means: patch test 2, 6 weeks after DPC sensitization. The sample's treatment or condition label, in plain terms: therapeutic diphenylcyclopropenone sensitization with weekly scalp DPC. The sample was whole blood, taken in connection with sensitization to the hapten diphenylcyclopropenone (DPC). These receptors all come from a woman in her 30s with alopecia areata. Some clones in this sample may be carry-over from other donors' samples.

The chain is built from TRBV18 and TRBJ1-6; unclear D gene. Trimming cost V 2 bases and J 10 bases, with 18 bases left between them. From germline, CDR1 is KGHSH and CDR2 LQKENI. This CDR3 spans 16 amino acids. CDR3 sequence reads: CASSPFEQSEGSPLHF. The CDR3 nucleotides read TGTGCCAGCTCACCATTTGAACAGTCAGAGGGATCACCCCTCCACTTT.

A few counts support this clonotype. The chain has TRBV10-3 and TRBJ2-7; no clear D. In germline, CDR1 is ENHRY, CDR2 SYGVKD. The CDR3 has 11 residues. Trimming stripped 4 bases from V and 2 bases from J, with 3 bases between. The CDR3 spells CAISATYEQYF. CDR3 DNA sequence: TGTGCCATCAGTGCGACCTACGAGCAGTACTTC.

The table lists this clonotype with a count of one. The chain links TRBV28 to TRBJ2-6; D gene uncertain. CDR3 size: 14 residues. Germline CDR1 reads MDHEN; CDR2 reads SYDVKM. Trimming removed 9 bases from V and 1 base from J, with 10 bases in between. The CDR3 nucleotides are TGTGCCAGTTACACCGTGTCTGGGGCCAACGTCCTGACTTTC. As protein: CASYTVSGANVLTF.

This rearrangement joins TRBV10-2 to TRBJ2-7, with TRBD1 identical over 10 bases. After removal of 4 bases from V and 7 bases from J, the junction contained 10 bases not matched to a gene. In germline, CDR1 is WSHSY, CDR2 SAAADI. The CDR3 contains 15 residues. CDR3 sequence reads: CASSGPGQGPREQYF. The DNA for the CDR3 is TGCGCCAGCAGTGGTCCGGGACAGGGGCCTAGGGAGCAGTACTTC.

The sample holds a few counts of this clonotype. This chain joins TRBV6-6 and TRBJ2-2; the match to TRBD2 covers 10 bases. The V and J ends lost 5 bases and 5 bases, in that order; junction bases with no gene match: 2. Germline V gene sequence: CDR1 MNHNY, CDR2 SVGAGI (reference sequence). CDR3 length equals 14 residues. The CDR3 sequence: CASSTSGVTGELFF. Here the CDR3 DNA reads TGTGCCAGCAGTACTAGCGGGGTAACCGGGGAGCTGTTTTTT.

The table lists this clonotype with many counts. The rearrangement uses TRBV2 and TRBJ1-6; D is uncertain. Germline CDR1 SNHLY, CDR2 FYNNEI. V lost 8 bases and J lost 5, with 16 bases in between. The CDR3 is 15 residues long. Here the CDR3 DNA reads TGTGCCAGCCAGGACTCCCGCACTAATAATTCACCCCTCCACTTT. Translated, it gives CASQDSRTNNSPLHF.

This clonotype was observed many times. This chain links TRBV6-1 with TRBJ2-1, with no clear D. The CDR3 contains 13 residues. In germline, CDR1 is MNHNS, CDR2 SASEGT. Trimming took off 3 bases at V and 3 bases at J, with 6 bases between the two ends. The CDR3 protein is CASSDWIYNEQFF. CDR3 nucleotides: TGTGCCAGCAGTGATTGGATCTACAATGAGCAGTTCTTC.

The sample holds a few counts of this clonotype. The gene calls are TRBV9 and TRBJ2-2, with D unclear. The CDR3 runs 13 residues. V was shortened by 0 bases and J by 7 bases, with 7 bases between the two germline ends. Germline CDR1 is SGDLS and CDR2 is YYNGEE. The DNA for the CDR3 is TGTGCCAGCAGCGTAGCTACCGGCGGGGAGCTGTTTTTT. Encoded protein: CASSVATGGELFF.

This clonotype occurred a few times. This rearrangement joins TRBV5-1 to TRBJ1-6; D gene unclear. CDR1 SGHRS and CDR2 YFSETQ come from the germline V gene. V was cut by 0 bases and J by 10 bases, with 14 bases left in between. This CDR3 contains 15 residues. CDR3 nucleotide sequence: TGCGCCAGCAGCTTGGAAGGCGGTGGCGAATCACCCCTCCACTTT. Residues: CASSLEGGGESPLHF.

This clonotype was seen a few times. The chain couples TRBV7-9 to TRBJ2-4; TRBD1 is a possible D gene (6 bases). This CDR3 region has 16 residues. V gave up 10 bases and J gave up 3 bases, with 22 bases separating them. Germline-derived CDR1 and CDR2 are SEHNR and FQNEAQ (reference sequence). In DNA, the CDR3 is TGTGCCACCGAAAAAGGGGCCCCAGGGGTCAAAAACATTCAGTACTTC. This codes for CATEKGAPGVKNIQYF.

The CDR3 here is CAERGSYNEQFF. The CDR3 DNA reads as TGTGCCGAACGGGGCTCCTACAATGAGCAGTTCTTC. The chain couples TRBV2 to TRBJ2-1; possible D gene TRBD2, 5 bases. There are 12 residues in the CDR3. Germline CDR1 SNHLY, CDR2 FYNNEI. The V gene lost 11 bases and the J gene lost 0 bases, with 8 bases spanning the gap. Full variable domain (outside the CDR3, taken from reference TRBV2 and TRBJ2-1): EPEVTQTPSHQVTQMGQEVILRCVPISNHLYFYWYRQILGQKVEFLVSFYNNEISEKSEIFDDQFSVERPDGSNFTLKIRSTKLEDSAMYFCAERGSYNEQFFGPGTRLTVL.

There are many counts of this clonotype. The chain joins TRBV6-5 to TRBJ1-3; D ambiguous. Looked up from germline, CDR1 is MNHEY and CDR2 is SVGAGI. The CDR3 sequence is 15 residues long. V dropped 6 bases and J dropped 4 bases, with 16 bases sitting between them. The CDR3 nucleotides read TGTGCCAGCAGCCGGGCGCTGTCTTCCGGAAACACCATATATTTT. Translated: CASSRALSSGNTIYF.

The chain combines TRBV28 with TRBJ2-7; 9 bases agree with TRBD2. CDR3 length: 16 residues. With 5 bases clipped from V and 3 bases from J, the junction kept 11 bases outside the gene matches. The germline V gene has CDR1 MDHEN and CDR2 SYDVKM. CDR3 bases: TGTGCCAGCAGTCCTGCAGGGCGGGAGGGCCGCTACGAGCAGTACTTC. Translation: CASSPAGREGRYEQYF. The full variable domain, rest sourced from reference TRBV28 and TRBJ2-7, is DVKVTQSSRYLVKRTGEKVFLECVQDMDHENMFWYRQDPGLGLRLIYFSYDVKMKEKGDIPEGYSVSREKKERFSLILESASTNQTSMYLCASSPAGREGRYEQYFGPGTRLTVT.

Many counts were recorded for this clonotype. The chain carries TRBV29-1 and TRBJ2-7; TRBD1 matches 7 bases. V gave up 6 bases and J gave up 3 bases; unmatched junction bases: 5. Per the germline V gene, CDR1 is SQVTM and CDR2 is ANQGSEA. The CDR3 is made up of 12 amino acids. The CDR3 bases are TGCAGCGTAGACGGACAGGACTACGAGCAGTACTTC. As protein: CSVDGQDYEQYF.

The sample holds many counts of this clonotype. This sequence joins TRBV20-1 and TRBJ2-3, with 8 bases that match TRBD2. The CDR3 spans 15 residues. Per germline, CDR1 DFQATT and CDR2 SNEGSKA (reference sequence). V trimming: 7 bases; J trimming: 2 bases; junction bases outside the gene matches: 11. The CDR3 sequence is CSGGGAGGSTDTQYF. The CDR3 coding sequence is TGCAGTGGCGGTGGTGCGGGGGGATCCACAGATACGCAGTATTTT.

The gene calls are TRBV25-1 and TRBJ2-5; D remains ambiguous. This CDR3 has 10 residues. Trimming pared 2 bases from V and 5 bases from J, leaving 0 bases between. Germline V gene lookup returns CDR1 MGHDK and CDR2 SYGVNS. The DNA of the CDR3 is TGTGCCAGCAGTGAAGAGACCCAGTACTTC. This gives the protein CASSEETQYF.

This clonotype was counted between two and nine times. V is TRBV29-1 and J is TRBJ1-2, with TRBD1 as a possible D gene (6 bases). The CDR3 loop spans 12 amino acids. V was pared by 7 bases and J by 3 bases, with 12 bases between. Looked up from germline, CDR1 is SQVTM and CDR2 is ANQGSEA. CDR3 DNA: TGCAGCGCCCACTGGGGGCACTATGGCTACACCTTC. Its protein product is CSAHWGHYGYTF.

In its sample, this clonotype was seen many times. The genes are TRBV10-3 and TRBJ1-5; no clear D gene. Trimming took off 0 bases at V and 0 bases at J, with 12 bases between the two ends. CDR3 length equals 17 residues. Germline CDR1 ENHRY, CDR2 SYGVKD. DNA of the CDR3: TGTGCCATCAGTGAGTCCAGCGTAGTCCTTAGCAATCAGCCCCAGCATTTT. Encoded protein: CAISESSVVLSNQPQHF.

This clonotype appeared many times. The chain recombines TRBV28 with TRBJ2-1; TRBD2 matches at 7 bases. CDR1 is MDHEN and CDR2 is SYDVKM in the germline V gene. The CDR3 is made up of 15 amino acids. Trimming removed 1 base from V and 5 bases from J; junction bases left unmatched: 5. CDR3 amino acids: CASSLLSSGDNEQFF. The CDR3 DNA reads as TGTGCCAGCAGTTTATTGTCTAGCGGTGACAATGAGCAGTTCTTC.

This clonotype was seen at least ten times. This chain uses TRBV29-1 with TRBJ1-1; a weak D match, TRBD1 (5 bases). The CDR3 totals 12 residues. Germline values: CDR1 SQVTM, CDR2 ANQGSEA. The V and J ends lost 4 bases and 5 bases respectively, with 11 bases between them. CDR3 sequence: CSVVGEKTEAFF. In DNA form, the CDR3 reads TGCAGCGTTGTGGGGGAGAAGACTGAAGCTTTCTTT.

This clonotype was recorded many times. The CDR3: CASSPASGTYNEQFF. CDR3 in DNA: TGTGCCAGCAGTCCCGCCAGCGGAACCTACAATGAGCAGTTCTTC. This sequence joins TRBV6-5 and TRBJ2-1; perhaps TRBD2 as D (5 bases). The CDR3 extends over 15 amino acids. The germline gives CDR1 MNHEY, CDR2 SVGAGI. Trimming left V 5 bases short and J 2 bases short, with 13 bases between.

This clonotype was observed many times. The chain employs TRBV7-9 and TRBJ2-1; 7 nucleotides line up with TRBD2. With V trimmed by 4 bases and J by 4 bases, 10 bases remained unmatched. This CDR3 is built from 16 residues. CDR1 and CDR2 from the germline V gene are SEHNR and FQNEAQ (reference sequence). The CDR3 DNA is TGTGCCAGCAGCTCCCCTCGGCGGGAGACGTACAATGAGCAGTTCTTC. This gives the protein CASSSPRRETYNEQFF.

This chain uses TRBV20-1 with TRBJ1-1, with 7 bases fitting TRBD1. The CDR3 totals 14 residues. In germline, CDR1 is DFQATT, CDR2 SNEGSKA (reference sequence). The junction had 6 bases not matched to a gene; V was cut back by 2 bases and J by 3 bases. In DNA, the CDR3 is TGCAGTGCTAGAACAGACAGGGCCCACACTGAAGCTTTCTTT. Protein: CSARTDRAHTEAFF.

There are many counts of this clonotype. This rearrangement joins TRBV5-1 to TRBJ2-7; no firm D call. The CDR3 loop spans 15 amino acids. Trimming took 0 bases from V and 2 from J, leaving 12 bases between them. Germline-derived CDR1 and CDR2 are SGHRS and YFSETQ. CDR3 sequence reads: CASSLGLPMAYEQYF. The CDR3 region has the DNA TGCGCCAGCAGCTTGGGGCTCCCAATGGCCTACGAGCAGTACTTC.

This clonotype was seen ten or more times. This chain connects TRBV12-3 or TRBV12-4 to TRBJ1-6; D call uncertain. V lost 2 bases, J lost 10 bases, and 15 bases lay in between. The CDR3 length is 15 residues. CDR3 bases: TGTGCCAGCAGTTTAACCCGCCCCGAACGGTCACCCCTCCACTTT. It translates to CASSLTRPERSPLHF.

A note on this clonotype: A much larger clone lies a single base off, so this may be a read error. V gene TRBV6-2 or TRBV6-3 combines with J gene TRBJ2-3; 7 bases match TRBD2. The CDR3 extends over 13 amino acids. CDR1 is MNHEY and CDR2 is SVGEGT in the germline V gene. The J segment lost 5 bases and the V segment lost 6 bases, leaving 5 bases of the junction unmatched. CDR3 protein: CASRWTSIDTQYF. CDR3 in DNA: TGTGCCAGCAGATGGACTAGTATAGATACGCAGTATTTT.

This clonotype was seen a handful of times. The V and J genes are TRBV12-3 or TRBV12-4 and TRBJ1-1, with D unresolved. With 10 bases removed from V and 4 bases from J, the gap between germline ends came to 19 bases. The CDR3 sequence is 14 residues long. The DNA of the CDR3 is TGTGCCATCCGACAATCTTACCGGGTCACTGAAGCTTTCTTT. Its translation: CAIRQSYRVTEAFF.